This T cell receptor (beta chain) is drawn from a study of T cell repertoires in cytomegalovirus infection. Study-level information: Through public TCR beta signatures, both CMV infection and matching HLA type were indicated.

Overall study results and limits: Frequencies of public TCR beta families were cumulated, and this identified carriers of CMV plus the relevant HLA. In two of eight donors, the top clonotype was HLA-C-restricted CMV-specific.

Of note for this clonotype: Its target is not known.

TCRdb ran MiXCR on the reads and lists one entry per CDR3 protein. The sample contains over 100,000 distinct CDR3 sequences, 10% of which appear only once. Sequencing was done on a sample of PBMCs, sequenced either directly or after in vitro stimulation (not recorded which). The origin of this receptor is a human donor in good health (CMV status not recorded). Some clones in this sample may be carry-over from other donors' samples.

For the CDR3, the DNA is TGTGCCAGCAGTAGGGGCCGGGGCCTCTTGTCCTACGAGCAGTACTTC. Translating gives CASSRGRGLLSYEQYF. This rearrangement joins TRBV28 to TRBJ2-7, with D perhaps TRBD1 or TRBD2 (5 bases each). CDR3 length: 16 residues. Per germline, CDR1 MDHEN and CDR2 SYDVKM. The V gene lost 5 bases and the J gene lost 1 base, with 18 bases spanning the gap.